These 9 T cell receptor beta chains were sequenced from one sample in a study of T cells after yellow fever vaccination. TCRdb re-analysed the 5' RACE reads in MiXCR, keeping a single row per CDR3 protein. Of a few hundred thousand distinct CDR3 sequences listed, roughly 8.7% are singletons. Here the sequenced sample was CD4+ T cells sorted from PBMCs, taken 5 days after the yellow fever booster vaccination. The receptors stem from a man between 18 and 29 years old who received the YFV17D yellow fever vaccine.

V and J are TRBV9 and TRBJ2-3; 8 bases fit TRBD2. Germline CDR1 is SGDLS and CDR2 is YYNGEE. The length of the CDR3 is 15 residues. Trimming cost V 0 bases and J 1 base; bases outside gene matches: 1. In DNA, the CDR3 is TGTGCCAGCAGCGTAGGTAGCGGGGGCACAGATACGCAGTATTTT. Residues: CASSVGSGGTDTQYF.

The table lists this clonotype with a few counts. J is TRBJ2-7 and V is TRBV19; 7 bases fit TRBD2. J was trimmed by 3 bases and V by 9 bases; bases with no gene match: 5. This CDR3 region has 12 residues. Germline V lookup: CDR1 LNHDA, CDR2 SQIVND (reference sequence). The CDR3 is CASGTTYYEQYF. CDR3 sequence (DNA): TGTGCCAGCGGGACTACGTACTACGAGCAGTACTTC.

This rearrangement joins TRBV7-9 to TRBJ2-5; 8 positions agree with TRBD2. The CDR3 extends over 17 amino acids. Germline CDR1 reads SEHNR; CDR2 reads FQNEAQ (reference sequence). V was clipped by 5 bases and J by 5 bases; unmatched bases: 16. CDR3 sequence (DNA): TGTGCCAGCAGCCACGACCGGCTAGTACGGGAGGGGGAGACCCAGTACTTC. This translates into CASSHDRLVREGETQYF.

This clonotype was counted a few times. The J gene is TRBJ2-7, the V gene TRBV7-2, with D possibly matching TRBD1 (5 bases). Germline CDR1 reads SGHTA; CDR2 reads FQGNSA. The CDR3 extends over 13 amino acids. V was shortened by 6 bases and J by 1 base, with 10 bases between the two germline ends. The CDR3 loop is CASSRTPSYEQYF. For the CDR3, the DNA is TGTGCCAGCAGTCGGACACCTTCCTACGAGCAGTACTTC.

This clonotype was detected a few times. CDR3 sequence (DNA): TGTGCCAGCAGTTACTCCGGGACTAGGCGGGGGGGAACAGATACGCAGTATTTT. Protein product: CASSYSGTRRGGTDTQYF. The V gene is TRBV6-6, the J gene TRBJ2-3; TRBD2 matches 9 bases. The germline CDR1 and CDR2 sequences are MNHNY and SVGAGI (reference sequence). J lost 3 bases, V lost 0 bases, and 10 bases had no gene match. The CDR3 sequence is 18 residues long.

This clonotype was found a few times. DNA of the CDR3: TGTGCCAGCAGCTTAGAAGGCGGGCCCTCCGAGCAGTACTTC. Protein: CASSLEGGPSEQYF. This chain uses TRBV7-2 with TRBJ2-7, with D possibly being TRBD2 (5 bases). Between the trimmed V and J ends, which lost 1 base and 6 bases, there was a span of 13 bases. Germline V CDR1 and CDR2: SGHTA, FQGNSA. CDR3 length equals 14 residues.

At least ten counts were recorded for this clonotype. For the CDR3, the DNA is TGTGCCAGCAGCTTAGCAGGCCGGGAAAATCAGCCCCAGCATTTT. This encodes CASSLAGRENQPQHF. V usage is TRBV7-8 and J usage is TRBJ1-5; D unclear. CDR3 length: 15 residues. Trimming shortened V by 0 bases and J by 4 bases, and 10 bases separated the two germline ends. CDR1 SGHVS and CDR2 FQNEAQ come from the germline V gene.

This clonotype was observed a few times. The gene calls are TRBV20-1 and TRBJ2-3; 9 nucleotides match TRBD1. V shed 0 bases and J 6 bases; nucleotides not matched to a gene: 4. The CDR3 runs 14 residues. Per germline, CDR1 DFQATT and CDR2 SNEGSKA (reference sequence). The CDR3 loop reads CSARDNRGPDTQYF. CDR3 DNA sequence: TGCAGTGCTAGAGACAACAGGGGGCCGGATACGCAGTATTTT.

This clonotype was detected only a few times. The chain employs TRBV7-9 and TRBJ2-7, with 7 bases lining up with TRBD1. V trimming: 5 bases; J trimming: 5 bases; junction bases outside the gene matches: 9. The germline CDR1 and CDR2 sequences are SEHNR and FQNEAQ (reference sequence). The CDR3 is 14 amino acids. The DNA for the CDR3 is TGTGCCAGCAGCCCCCTCGACAGGGTCCACGAGCAGTACTTC. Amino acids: CASSPLDRVHEQYF.